These 3 T cell receptor beta chains came from one sample sequenced in a study of response to subunit inactivated influenza vaccine (dated by TCRdb to between 2018 and 2020). Libraries were constructed by RT-PCR. Sequencing used an Illumina HiSeq 2500. TCRdb reprocessing: public reads trimmed at Q25 with fastp, clones called with MiXCR, in-frame beta chains kept. When rows share a CDR3 protein, they turn into one entry using the most common DNA and genes. Here the sample has hundreds of thousands of distinct CDR3 sequences; about 8% occur a single time. 10% to 15% of the sample comes from the top ten. This specimen was PBMCs from blood, taken around 25 months after vaccination. The receptors shown here come from a man aged 50-75 years who received an inactivated influenza vaccine. Donor details come from another sample of the same person, matched by shared clones.

This clonotype was observed a few times. V gene TRBV6-5 combines with J gene TRBJ2-4, with 10 bases that match TRBD1. The CDR3 extends over 14 amino acids. Germline-derived CDR1 and CDR2 are MNHEY and SVGAGI. The V and J ends lost 2 bases and 8 bases, in that order; junction bases with no gene match: 3. The CDR3 bases are TGTGCCAGCAGTTACCCCGGACAGGGGGACATTCAGTACTTC. This gives the protein CASSYPGQGDIQYF.

This chain links TRBV28 with TRBJ2-7; D gene uncertain. The germline V gene encodes CDR1 MDHEN and CDR2 SYDVKM. The ends were cut back, 5 bases at V and 6 bases at J, with 14 bases in the middle. The CDR3 is 13 residues long. CDR3: CASSDISPLEQYF. As DNA, the CDR3 is TGTGCCAGCAGTGACATCAGCCCGCTCGAGCAGTACTTC.

The chain uses TRBV18 and TRBJ1-2, with unresolved D. The V gene's germline CDR1 is KGHSH and CDR2 LQKENI. The CDR3 has 14 residues. The V end was cut by 4 bases, the J end by 1 base, with 10 bases between. This chain's CDR3 is CASSRERSNYGYTF. CDR3 in DNA: TGTGCCAGCTCACGGGAGCGCAGTAACTATGGCTACACCTTC.